The 29 T cell receptor beta chains below all came from one sample that was sequenced in a study of T-cell memory formation after mild COVID-19. Each CDR3 protein is one row after TCRdb ran MiXCR on the 5' RACE reads. The table lists 250,000 or so distinct CDR3 sequences, about a sixth of them singletons, with approximately 22% in the top ten. The sequenced sample consisted of PBMCs or a T cell subset sorted from them (not recorded which). These receptors all stem from a man between 18 and 29 years old who had mild COVID-19 (a few samples of this study predate the infection). Cell type and time point are not known.

The chain carries TRBV6-2 or TRBV6-3 and TRBJ2-1; the D gene could be TRBD1 or TRBD2 (5 bases each). Germline CDR1 is MNHEY and CDR2 is SVGEGT. Trimming pared 5 bases from V and 7 bases from J, leaving 15 bases between. The length of the CDR3 is 14 residues. For the CDR3, the DNA is TGTGCCAGCAGTACTTACGGGGCCCTTAATGAGCAGTTCTTC. Its protein product is CASSTYGALNEQFF.

This chain joins TRBV12-3 or TRBV12-4 and TRBJ1-6; perhaps TRBD1 as D (5 bases). CDR3 length equals 13 residues. Trimming took 3 bases from V and 10 from J, leaving 10 bases between them. In nucleotides, the CDR3 is TGTGCCAGCAGTTTTGCCAGGGACTCACCCCTCCACTTT. Translating it yields CASSFARDSPLHF.

This chain links TRBV5-1 with TRBJ1-1, with TRBD1 identical over 8 bases. CDR1 is SGHRS, CDR2 YFSETQ, per germline. This CDR3 region has 15 residues. V shed 4 bases, J shed 6 bases, and the junction held 11 bases outside the gene matches. The CDR3 coding sequence is TGCGCCAGCAGCGGTCGTGCAGGGGGCGAATCTGAAGCTTTCTTT. It codes for CASSGRAGGESEAFF.

This chain uses TRBV5-1 with TRBJ2-5, with D unclear. CDR1 and CDR2 (germline): SGHRS, YFSETQ. This CDR3 is 13 amino acids long. V was pared by 3 bases and J by 3 bases, with 9 bases between. CDR3 DNA: TGCGCCAGCAGCTCAACAGTGGAAGAGACCCAGTACTTC. Translation: CASSSTVEETQYF. The entire variable domain, with the rest obtained from reference TRBV5-1 and TRBJ2-5, is as follows: KAGVTQTPRYLIKTRGQQVTLSCSPISGHRSVSWYQQTPGQGLQFLFEYFSETQRNKGNFPGRFSGRQFSNSRSEMNVSTLELGDSALYLCASSSTVEETQYFGPGTRLLVL.

This clonotype appeared many times. The chain employs TRBV7-8 and TRBJ2-1; D possibly corresponds to TRBD2 (6 bases). The CDR3 length is 13 residues. CDR1 and CDR2 (germline): SGHVS, FQNEAQ. Trimming shortened V by 5 bases and J by 9 bases, and 14 bases separated the two germline ends. Written as DNA, the CDR3 is TGTGCCAGCAGCCCCCGGGAGTGGGGTGAGCAGTTCTTC. Residues: CASSPREWGEQFF. The whole variable domain, remainder taken from reference TRBV7-8 and TRBJ2-1, is GAGVSQSPRYKVAKRGQDVALRCDPISGHVSLFWYQQALGQGPEFLTYFQNEAQLDKSGLPSDRFFAERPEGSVSTLKIQRTQQEDSAVYLCASSPREWGEQFFGPGTRLTVL.

This chain joins TRBV9 and TRBJ2-1; 12 bases align to TRBD2. The CDR3 spans 14 residues. V gave up 7 bases and J gave up 2 bases; unmatched junction bases: 1. Germline-derived CDR1 and CDR2 are SGDLS and YYNGEE. The CDR3 nucleotides read TGTGCCAGCGGACTAGCGGGGACCTACAATGAGCAGTTCTTC. This encodes CASGLAGTYNEQFF.

A few counts support this clonotype. The chain combines TRBV29-1 with TRBJ1-6, with D maybe TRBD1 (6 bases). CDR1 and CDR2 from the germline V gene are SQVTM and ANQGSEA. V dropped 6 bases and J dropped 5 bases, with 14 bases sitting between them. The CDR3 loop spans 14 amino acids. CDR3 loop: CSVALQGDNSPLHF. In nucleotides, the CDR3 is TGCAGCGTAGCCCTACAGGGTGATAATTCACCCCTCCACTTT. Full variable domain (remainder filled in from reference TRBV29-1 and TRBJ1-6): SAVISQKPSRDICQRGTSLTIQCQVDSQVTMMFWYRQQPGQSLTLIATANQGSEATYESGFVIDKFPISRPNLTFSTLTVSNMSPEDSSIYLCSVALQGDNSPLHFGNGTRLTVT.

In regard to this clonotype: The junction and the germline gene differ at one end; a read error may be behind it. J is TRBJ2-4 and V is TRBV4-3; 7 bases align to TRBD1. The germline CDR1 and CDR2 sequences are LGHNA and YSLEER. The CDR3 contains 12 residues. In DNA, the CDR3 is TGCGCCAGCAGCCAGTACAGGGGTACATGGAACTTC. Its protein product is CASSQYRGTWNF.

The V and J genes are TRBV28 and TRBJ1-1; 10 nucleotides line up with TRBD1. Germline lookup yields CDR1 MDHEN and CDR2 SYDVKM. This CDR3 comprises 15 residues. J gave up 6 bases and V 7 bases, and 11 bases lay outside the gene matches. Here the CDR3 DNA reads TGTGCCAGCATCCTAAGGGGCGACAGGGGGCCTGAAGCTTTCTTT. Translation: CASILRGDRGPEAFF.

There are a few counts of this clonotype. This rearrangement joins TRBV19 to TRBJ2-7; 7 positions match TRBD1. V gave up 3 bases and J gave up 4 bases; unmatched junction bases: 6. Germline V gives CDR1 LNHDA, CDR2 SQIVND (reference sequence). The CDR3 is 14 amino acids. The CDR3 here is CASSMKGQTYEQYF. The CDR3 bases are TGTGCCAGTAGTATGAAGGGACAGACTTACGAGCAGTACTTC.

The chain links TRBV9 to TRBJ2-3, with D possibly matching TRBD1 (6 bases). Germline CDR1 SGDLS, CDR2 YYNGEE. The CDR3 is made up of 14 amino acids. Trimming pared 4 bases from V and 2 bases from J, leaving 11 bases between. CDR3 region: CASSTGHLTDTQYF. The CDR3 DNA is TGTGCCAGCAGCACGGGACACCTCACAGATACGCAGTATTTT.

This clonotype was counted only a few times. The V gene is TRBV15, the J gene TRBJ2-3; 8 positions match TRBD2. The CDR3 is made up of 17 amino acids. The junction had 12 bases not matched to a gene; V was cut back by 3 bases and J by 4 bases. The germline gives CDR1 LNHNV, CDR2 YYDKDF (reference sequence). The CDR3 DNA reads as TGTGCCACCAGCAGCCTCCCCGGGACTAGTTTAGCAGATACGCAGTATTTT. This codes for CATSSLPGTSLADTQYF.

This clonotype was detected a few times. The rearrangement joins TRBV5-1 to TRBJ2-7, with 8 bases that match TRBD1. The CDR3 has 14 residues. Germline loops: CDR1 SGHRS, CDR2 YFSETQ. The J segment lost 6 bases and the V segment lost 0 bases, leaving 5 bases of the junction unmatched. The CDR3 spells CASSLAGTGGEQYF. The CDR3 bases are TGCGCCAGCAGCTTGGCCGGGACAGGAGGCGAGCAGTACTTC.

This clonotype was seen a single time. This chain links TRBV12-3 or TRBV12-4 with TRBJ2-1; the match to TRBD2 covers 10 bases. The V and J ends lost 3 bases and 7 bases, in that order; junction bases with no gene match: 9. This CDR3 has 16 residues. This CDR3 reads CASSFVASGGWNEQFF. The CDR3, as DNA: TGTGCCAGCAGTTTCGTGGCTAGCGGGGGATGGAATGAGCAGTTCTTC.

This clonotype has a handful of counts. The CDR3 here is CASIGAGDTQYF. The CDR3 bases are TGTGCCAGCATTGGGGCGGGAGATACGCAGTATTTT. This chain joins TRBV12-3 or TRBV12-4 and TRBJ2-3, with D possibly being TRBD1 or TRBD2 (5 bases each). Trimming stripped 7 bases from V and 5 bases from J, with 10 bases between. The CDR3 sequence is 12 residues long.

This clonotype was observed a few times. The chain recombines TRBV6-5 with TRBJ2-3, with D possibly being TRBD1 or TRBD2 (6 bases each). Germline V gene lookup returns CDR1 MNHEY and CDR2 SVGAGI. V was shortened by 3 bases and J by 3 bases, with 13 bases between the two germline ends. The CDR3 extends over 15 amino acids. CDR3 protein: CASSYTGGPTDTQYF. For the CDR3, the DNA is TGTGCCAGCAGTTATACCGGGGGCCCGACAGATACGCAGTATTTT.

This clonotype was observed a handful of times. The V gene is TRBV7-2, the J gene TRBJ1-1; D unresolved. There are 13 residues in the CDR3. Between the trimmed V and J ends, which lost 6 bases and 5 bases, there was a span of 13 bases. Germline values: CDR1 SGHTA, CDR2 FQGNSA. The CDR3 sequence is CASRPPGRTEAFF. CDR3 nucleotides: TGTGCCAGCAGACCCCCGGGGAGGACTGAAGCTTTCTTT.

This clonotype was counted many times. This sequence joins TRBV12-3 or TRBV12-4 and TRBJ2-3; 7 positions match TRBD1. V dropped 1 base and J dropped 4; count of bases not matched to a gene: 8. This CDR3 has 16 residues. The CDR3 region is CASSLVPGGKSDTQYF. For the CDR3, the DNA is TGTGCCAGCAGTTTAGTTCCAGGGGGAAAATCAGATACGCAGTATTTT.

The rearrangement links TRBV15 to TRBJ1-2; D call uncertain. The V and J ends lost 0 bases and 0 bases respectively, with 11 bases between them. The CDR3 loop spans 16 amino acids. Germline CDR1 LNHNV, CDR2 YYDKDF (reference sequence). CDR3 protein: CATSRDVAAANYGYTF. CDR3 DNA: TGTGCCACCAGCAGAGATGTAGCCGCTGCTAACTATGGCTACACCTTC. Filled out from reference TRBV15 and TRBJ1-2, the complete variable domain reads DAMVIQNPRYQVTQFGKPVTLSCSQTLNHNVMYWYQQKSSQAPKLLFHYYDKDFNNEADTPDNFQSRRPNTSFCFLDIRSPGLGDTAMYLCATSRDVAAANYGYTFGSGTRLTVV.

Only a few counts were recorded for this clonotype. The chain has TRBV27 and TRBJ1-1, with D possibly TRBD1 on 5 matching bases. From germline, CDR1 is MNHEY and CDR2 SMNVEV (reference sequence). CDR3 length equals 15 residues. The germline V and J ends were trimmed by 5 bases and 3 bases, with 16 bases remaining between them. The CDR3 nucleotides are TGTGCCAGCAGTATCTTACCGGGGCTGGACACTGAAGCTTTCTTT. It is translated as CASSILPGLDTEAFF.

The chain is built from TRBV20-1 and TRBJ1-1; no clear D. The V gene's germline CDR1 is DFQATT and CDR2 SNEGSKA (reference sequence). This CDR3 comprises 12 residues. The V gene lost 1 base and the J gene lost 10 bases, with 13 bases spanning the gap. The CDR3 reads CSARVDHTRAFF. The CDR3 coding sequence is TGCAGTGCTAGAGTCGACCATACAAGAGCTTTCTTT.

This clonotype was picked up a small number of times. The chain recombines TRBV2 with TRBJ2-7; no reliable D call. CDR3 length: 12 amino acids. The V end lost 4 bases, the J end lost 5 bases, and 9 bases lay between the germline ends. The germline gives CDR1 SNHLY, CDR2 FYNNEI. CDR3 nucleotides: TGTGCCAGCAGTGCGTGGAGCGACGAGCAGTACTTC. It yields the protein CASSAWSDEQYF.

This clonotype has at least ten counts. Sequence at one end of the junction differs from germline and may be a read error. V usage is TRBV4-3 and J usage is TRBJ2-3; D ambiguous. Looked up from germline, CDR1 is LGHNA and CDR2 is YSLEER. This CDR3 is 11 amino acids long. The CDR3 nucleotides are TGTGCCAGCAGCCAAGCAGATACGCAGTATTTT. Its translation: CASSQADTQYF.

This clonotype was seen a few times. V and J are TRBV6-6 and TRBJ1-4; D is undetermined. Trimming removed 8 bases from V and 3 bases from J, with 13 bases in between. The CDR3 contains 14 residues. Germline-derived CDR1 and CDR2 are MNHNY and SVGAGI (reference sequence). In nucleotides, the CDR3 is TGTGCCAGCCAGGTAGTGCCGGCTAATGAAAAACTGTTTTTT. Its protein product is CASQVVPANEKLFF.

There are a few counts of this clonotype. V usage is TRBV9 and J usage is TRBJ2-7, with 7 bases lining up with TRBD1. Germline-derived CDR1 and CDR2 are SGDLS and YYNGEE. The V and J ends lost 0 bases and 6 bases, in that order; junction bases with no gene match: 3. The CDR3 has 13 amino acids. The CDR3 DNA is TGTGCCAGCAGCGTAGGACAGGGTACCGAGCAGTACTTC. This sequence encodes CASSVGQGTEQYF. Supplemented by reference TRBV9 and TRBJ2-7, the full variable domain reads DSGVTQTPKHLITATGQRVTLRCSPRSGDLSVYWYQQSLDQGLQFLIQYYNGEERAKGNILERFSAQQFPDLHSELNLSSLELGDSALYFCASSVGQGTEQYFGPGTRLTVT.

This clonotype came up a few times. The chain employs TRBV5-1 and TRBJ2-5; 7 bases align to TRBD2. V trimming: 5 bases; J trimming: 4 bases; junction bases outside the gene matches: 5. This CDR3 contains 13 residues. The germline V gene encodes CDR1 SGHRS and CDR2 YFSETQ. The CDR3 coding sequence is TGCGCCAGCAGTAAAGAGCGGGGAGAGACCCAGTACTTC. Translating gives CASSKERGETQYF.

This clonotype was detected a few times. The V call is TRBV6-1, the J call TRBJ2-7; 7 nucleotides align to TRBD1. The CDR3 length is 15 residues. Losses at the gene ends were 0 bases for V and 6 bases for J; bases not matched to a gene: 8. The germline gives CDR1 MNHNS, CDR2 SASEGT. As DNA, the CDR3 is TGTGCCAGCAGTGAAGCTTTACAGGGGTTGGGCGAGCAGTACTTC. Translating it yields CASSEALQGLGEQYF.

This clonotype showed up just a few times. The chain couples TRBV6-2 or TRBV6-3 to TRBJ2-3, with 10 bases fitting TRBD1. CDR1 MNHEY and CDR2 SVGEGT come from the germline V gene. V shed 6 bases and J 4 bases; nucleotides not matched to a gene: 7. This CDR3 is 15 amino acids long. Here the CDR3 DNA reads TGTGCCAGCAGCCCGGGACAGGGGTTCGCAGATACGCAGTATTTT. The encoded protein is CASSPGQGFADTQYF.

The rearrangement joins TRBV4-2 to TRBJ2-3; 12 bases are shared with TRBD2. Germline V gene lookup returns CDR1 LGHNA and CDR2 YNFKEQ. J gave up 3 bases and V 4 bases, and 5 bases lay outside the gene matches. CDR3 length equals 16 residues. CDR3 sequence (DNA): TGTGCCAGCAGCCGGAAGACTAGCGGGGGAACAGATACGCAGTATTTT. It encodes CASSRKTSGGTDTQYF.